This record covers a single TCR beta chain. This record comes from a study of T cell repertoires in cytomegalovirus infection. TCRdb ran MiXCR on the reads and lists one entry per CDR3 protein. Of about 260,000 distinct CDR3 sequences in the sample, roughly 13% are singletons; the top ten hold 7.5% to 10%. Germline CDR1 and CDR2: SQVTM and ANQGSEA. This CDR3 has 14 amino acids. After removal of 5 bases from V and 1 base from J, the junction contained 4 bases not matched to a gene. Sequencing input: PBMCs. The chain couples TRBV29-1 to TRBJ2-5; 10 nucleotides line up with TRBD2. The sequence was obtained from a human donor in good health (CMV status not recorded). Some clones in this sample may be carry-over from other donors' samples. Here the CDR3 reads CSVLSGGIQETQYF. DNA of the CDR3: TGCAGCGTTCTTAGCGGGGGGATCCAAGAGACCCAGTACTTC.